This T cell receptor (beta chain) was recorded in a study of T cells in Graves' hyperthyroidism and ophthalmopathy. As concerns this clonotype: Its antigen is not identified.

Trimming took 2 bases from V and 6 from J, leaving 17 bases between them. The CDR3 length is 17 residues. Germline CDR1 MGHRA, CDR2 YSYEKL. Regarding the study as a whole: Blood also showed most of the thyroid clonotypes that were expanded above 0.001. A model of 13 V-J features distinguished ophthalmopathy from stable hyperthyroidism.

TCR beta CDR3 regions were amplified from RNA. RT-PCR in the first round (using the HTBI primer set) targeted the TCR CDR3. TCRdb itself ran the multiplex PCR reads through MiXCR, one entry per CDR3 protein. This table has fewer than 350,000 distinct CDR3 sequences, over 15% appearing once. This TCR was sampled from a woman aged 50 to 60 with Graves' hyperthyroidism. This rearrangement joins TRBV4-1 to TRBJ1-6; D might be TRBD1 (6 bases). Sequencing was performed on blood. CDR3 in DNA: TGCGCCAGCAGCCAACGTACAGGGTCGGGGGGTAATTCACCCCTCCACTTT. It yields the protein CASSQRTGSGGNSPLHF.